This T cell receptor (beta chain) was recovered during a study of cytomegalovirus exposure and HLA in healthy donors. General study findings and limits: The presence/absence work took it that sequencing depth was about the same across donors. A reported reduction in N-insertions relative to the roughly 700-donor mean was seen in an Asian-associated ancestry cluster in a later analysis. Both high specificity and high sensitivity reportedly marked the classifier's diagnosis of cytomegalovirus status. Testing in vitro showed three CMV-associated chains specific for CMV antigens.

About this clone itself: Its matching antigen is unknown.

Germline CDR1 is SGHAT and CDR2 is FQNNGV. The CDR3 length is 14 residues. V shed 5 bases and J 1 base; nucleotides not matched to a gene: 4. The study ran its PCR with 60 Vbeta and 13 Jbeta primers. Profiling relied on immunoSEQ multiplex PCR, and the TCRdb table lists in-frame clones only, not all of them. The repertoire holds about 150,000 clones, with 70% to 80% as singletons. The sequenced sample was PBMCs. The chain recombines TRBV11-2 with TRBJ2-5; 7 bases fit TRBD1. This receptor was identified in a young man in good health and CMV-seropositive. The CDR3 reads CASSPDRAQETQYF. The CDR3 nucleotides read TGTGCCAGCAGCCCCGACAGGGCCCAAGAGACCCAGTACTTC.